The clone carrying this T cell receptor (beta chain) came up once. This CDR3 has 15 amino acids. V was cut by 0 bases and J by 10 bases, with 14 bases left in between. Germline CDR1 and CDR2: SGHDT and YYEEEE. Methods used by the authors: Reference gene primer amplification in the assay estimated nucleated cell counts. Using immunoSEQ multiplex PCR, the repertoire was profiled, and TCRdb retains in-frame clones only, with some absent. That table gives V, J and clone size, and the DNA gave D and trimming. Of approximately 210,000 clones in the sample, roughly four fifths are singletons; the top ten hold 7.6%. This entry belongs to a study of blood T cell repertoires in COVID-19. At the level of the study: Acute and convalescent COVID-19 samples came from the United States, Italy and Spain. PBMCs, B-cell-depleted T cells, or T cells were the source of the cDNA or gDNA that made up the material.

The receptor's source is a woman in her forties or fifties with active or convalescent COVID-19. The sequenced sample consisted of peripheral blood. The gene calls are TRBV5-6 and TRBJ1-6, with D uncertain. For the CDR3, the DNA is TGTGCCAGCAGCTTGGCCCATGGAGGTCGATCACCCCTCCACTTT. The encoded protein is CASSLAHGGRSPLHF.